This TCR beta chain was documented in a study of blood T cells in healthy people across ages. Findings and caveats of the study: One million T cells yielded diversity estimates that were considered underestimates. Diversity was higher, and naive CD4+ cells more numerous, in long-lived donors than in aged donors.

Germline CDR1 reads SEHNR; CDR2 reads FQNEAQ (reference sequence). This CDR3 is 14 amino acids long. The V end was cut by 5 bases, the J end by 5 bases, with 15 bases between. This clonotype has only a few counts. The antigen remains unidentified. A J-beta primer mix and a sample-barcoded 5' primer were used in a second PCR of roughly 6 to 11 cycles. Sequencing recovered at least 3 million CDR3-containing paired-end reads from each sample. TCRdb passed the 5' RACE reads through MiXCR, listing each CDR3 protein once. The repertoire has about 680,000 distinct CDR3 sequences, approximately 50% of them found once; the top ten carry around a third.

The sequenced sample was blood. The TCR sequence derives from a woman aged 60-70 years in good health. The chain combines TRBV7-9 with TRBJ1-2; D is possibly TRBD1 (5 bases). The CDR3 coding sequence is TGTGCCAGCAGCCCCCCTGGGGCCTCATATGGCTACACCTTC. Its translation is CASSPPGASYGYTF. Full variable domain (outside the CDR3, taken from reference TRBV7-9 and TRBJ1-2): DTGVSQNPRHKITKRGQNVTFRCDPISEHNRLYWYRQTLGQGPEFLTYFQNEAQLEKSRLLSDRFSAERPKGSFSTLEIQRTEQGDSAMYLCASSPPGASYGYTFGSGTRLTVV.